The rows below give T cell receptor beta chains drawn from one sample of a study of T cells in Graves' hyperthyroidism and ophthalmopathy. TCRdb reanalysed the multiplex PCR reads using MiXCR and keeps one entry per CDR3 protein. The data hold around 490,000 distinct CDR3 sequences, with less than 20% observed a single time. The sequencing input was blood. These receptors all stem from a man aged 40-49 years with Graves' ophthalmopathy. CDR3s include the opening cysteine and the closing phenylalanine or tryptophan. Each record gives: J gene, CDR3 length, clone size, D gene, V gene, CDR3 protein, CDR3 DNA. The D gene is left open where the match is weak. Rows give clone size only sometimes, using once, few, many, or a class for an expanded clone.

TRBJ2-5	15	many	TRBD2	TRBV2	CASLGGTSGRETQYF	TGTGCCAGCCTTGGAGGGACTAGCGGGAGGGAGACCCAGTACTTC
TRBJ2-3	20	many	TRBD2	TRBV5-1	CASSPGTSGSMELGTDTQYF	TGCGCCAGCAGCCCGGGGACTAGCGGGAGTATGGAACTCGGCACAGATACGCAGTATTTT
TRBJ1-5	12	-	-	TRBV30	CAWSEGNQPQHF	TGTGCCTGGAGTGAAGGCAATCAGCCCCAGCATTTT
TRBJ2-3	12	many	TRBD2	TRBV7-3	CAPGLATDTQYF	TGTGCCCCCGGACTAGCGACAGATACGCAGTATTTT
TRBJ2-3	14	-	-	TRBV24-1	CATSDSRLTDTQYF	TGTGCCACCAGTGATTCCAGACTCACAGATACGCAGTATTTT
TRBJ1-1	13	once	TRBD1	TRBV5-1	CASSMGQGTEAFF	TGCGCCAGCAGCATGGGACAGGGCACTGAAGCTTTCTTT
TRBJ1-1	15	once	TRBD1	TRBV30	CARRDLQGRYTEAFF	TGTGCCCGGAGAGACTTACAGGGGCGATACACTGAAGCTTTCTTT
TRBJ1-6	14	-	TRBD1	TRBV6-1	CASKGQGYNSPLHF	TGTGCCAGCAAAGGACAGGGCTATAATTCACCCCTCCACTTT
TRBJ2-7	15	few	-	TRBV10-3	CAISESNNRAYEQYF	TGTGCCATCAGTGAGTCGAATAATAGAGCCTACGAGCAGTACTTC
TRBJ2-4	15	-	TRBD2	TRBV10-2	CASGAGEAAKNIQYF	TGCGCCAGTGGAGCGGGAGAGGCGGCCAAAAACATTCAGTACTTC
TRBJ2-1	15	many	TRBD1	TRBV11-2	CASSVPRGKYNEQFF	TGTGCCAGCAGCGTCCCCAGGGGGAAGTACAATGAGCAGTTCTTC
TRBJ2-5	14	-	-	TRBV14	CASSLPNSQETQYF	TGTGCCAGCTCCCTCCCGAATAGCCAAGAGACCCAGTACTTC
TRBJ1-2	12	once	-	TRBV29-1	CSVDAVDYGYTF	TGCAGCGTTGATGCGGTAGACTATGGCTACACCTTC
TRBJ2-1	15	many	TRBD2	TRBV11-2	CASSPSGGLNNEQFF	TGTGCCAGCAGCCCAAGCGGGGGACTCAACAATGAGCAGTTCTTC
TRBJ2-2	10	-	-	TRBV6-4	CASRTKELFF	TGTGCCAGCAGAACCAAGGAGCTGTTTTTT
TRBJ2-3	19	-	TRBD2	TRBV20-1	CSARTGTSGGPPRTDTQYF	TGCAGTGCTAGAACGGGGACTAGCGGGGGTCCCCCCCGCACAGATACGCAGTATTTT